This T cell receptor beta chain was recovered during a study of T cell changes during pregnancy in multiple sclerosis. Germline V gene sequence: CDR1 LGHNA, CDR2 YNFKEQ. The CDR3 has 16 residues. J lost 5 bases, V lost 4 bases, and 4 bases had no gene match. Profiling relied on immunoSEQ multiplex PCR, and the TCRdb table lists in-frame clones only, not all of them. Among 40,000 to 45,000 clones listed, 75% to 95% were seen once. The sequence was collected from a female donor with multiple sclerosis, enrolled in a pregnancy study. The source material was CD4+ T cells from peripheral blood mononuclear cells, sampled before pregnancy. This chain uses TRBV4-2 with TRBJ2-1; 14 bases match TRBD2. CDR3 DNA sequence: TGTGCCAGCAGCCTAAAGGGACTAGCGGGGGACAATGAGCAGTTCTTC. Protein sequence: CASSLKGLAGDNEQFF.